The rows below give T cell receptor beta chains drawn from one sample of a study of OX40 agonist ivuxolimab in advanced cancers. Some clones are missing from TCRdb's copy, which holds only in-frame ones; the method was immunoSEQ multiplex PCR. The sample has 35,000 to 40,000 clones, about 90% seen once. The sequencing here drew on CD4+ or CD8+ T cells sorted from blood, taken in a trial of the OX40 agonist ivuxolimab. The receptors derive from an adult with an advanced solid tumor such as melanoma, head and neck, liver or kidney cancer. The CDR3 runs from the conserved cysteine through the conserved F or W. D genes are given only for firm matches. A row's size may be missing; if present it is once, few, many or a size class.

d_call clone_size j_call v_call cdr3_nt cdr3_aa
TRBD1 NA TRBJ1-1 TRBV19 TGTGCCAGTAGTATCTCCCGGGACAGAGCTTTCTTT CASSISRDRAFF
TRBD1 NA TRBJ2-3 TRBV5-1 TGCGCCAGCACCCGACCAGGGGGTGGCACAGATACGCAGTATTTT CASTRPGGGTDTQYF
NA NA TRBJ2-3 TRBV28 TGTGCCAGCAGAAGACCGGGACCCGGGTATTTT CASRRPGPGYF
NA NA TRBJ2-5 TRBV7-5 TGTGCCAGAAGCTTGGACAGTGCGGAGACCCAGTACTTC CARSLDSAETQYF
NA NA TRBJ1-3 TRBV6-5 TGTGCCAGCAGTTACTCCTCTCAAGGAAACACCATATATTTT CASSYSSQGNTIYF
NA NA TRBJ1-2 TRBV28 TGTGCCAGCAGTTTAGCCCTGGGATCTAACTATGGCTACACCTTC CASSLALGSNYGYTF
TRBD2 NA TRBJ2-5 TRBV7-9 TGTGCATATATTTCTAGCGGGAGTGAAGAGACCCAGTACTTC CAYISSGSEETQYF
TRBD1 NA TRBJ2-3 TRBV5-1 TGCGCCAGCAGCTTGGGGGACAGCTCCGTCTCGCAGTATTTT CASSLGDSSVSQYF
NA NA TRBJ2-3 TRBV7-9 TGTGCCAGCCTACGGGAGAACACAGATACGCAGTATTTT CASLRENTDTQYF
NA NA TRBJ1-2 TRBV27 TGTGCCAGCAGGCAGGGTTACTATGGCTACACCTTC CASRQGYYGYTF
NA NA TRBJ2-1 TRBV11-3 TGTGCCAGCAGCCCTATGGACTCAGATGAGCAGTTCTTC CASSPMDSDEQFF
TRBD1 NA TRBJ1-2 TRBV4-2 TGTGCCAGCAGCCAAGTCTATGGGACAGGGACTAAGACCTTC CASSQVYGTGTKTF
TRBD1 once TRBJ1-1 TRBV6-5 TGTGCCAGCAGTACCACCGGGACAGGGAAGGGGGCTTTCTTT CASSTTGTGKGAFF
TRBD2 NA TRBJ2-1 TRBV9 TGTGCCAGCACCCTAGCGGGAGACGACAATGAGCAGTTCTTC CASTLAGDDNEQFF
NA once TRBJ2-3 TRBV6-1 TGTGCCAGCAGTGAACCCCAGGGGTCAGATACGCAGTATTTT CASSEPQGSDTQYF
NA few TRBJ2-5 TRBV19 TGTGCCAGTAGCCTACTGGGGGCTGGGGAGACCCAGTACTTC CASSLLGAGETQYF
NA NA TRBJ2-1 TRBV27 TGTGCCAGCAGCTTCGGAGATGTATACAATGAGCAGTTCTTC CASSFGDVYNEQFF
NA NA TRBJ1-2 TRBV7-9 TGTGCCAGCAGCTTAGCGCCGGGACGGGGAGGAGGCTACACCTTC CASSLAPGRGGGYTF
NA once TRBJ1-2 TRBV7-2 TGTGCCAGCAGCTTAGCCTTCGCTGGCTACACCTTC CASSLAFAGYTF
NA NA TRBJ2-5 TRBV6-1 TGTGCCAGCAGTGAACGTCTAGGTACAGCGACCCAGTACTTC CASSERLGTATQYF
TRBD2 once TRBJ2-5 TRBV4-1 TGCGCCAGCAGCCAAGATAGGCCTAGCGGGAGGGTCATCCAAGAGACCCAGTACTTC CASSQDRPSGRVIQETQYF
TRBD1 few TRBJ1-6 TRBV2 TGTGCCAGCAGGGGGACAGGCGCGGGGTCACCCCTCCACTTT CASRGTGAGSPLHF
NA NA TRBJ1-1 TRBV28 TGTGCCAGCAGTCCTTCGGGGGACGGCACTGAAGCTTTCTTT CASSPSGDGTEAFF
NA once TRBJ1-5 TRBV21-1 TGTGCCAGCAGCGAGGTAGGAATTGGCGAAGAGCCCCAGCATTTT CASSEVGIGEEPQHF
TRBD2 once TRBJ2-5 TRBV28 TGTGCCAGCAGTCCGATACTCCTGAGCGGGAGGGGGCAAGAGACCCAGTACTTC CASSPILLSGRGQETQYF
NA NA TRBJ2-7 TRBV5-5 TGTGCCAGCAGCTTGGACTCGCCCAAGCTGGCCTACGAGCAGTACTTC CASSLDSPKLAYEQYF
NA NA TRBJ1-2 TRBV28 TGTGCCAGCAGTTTGCAGGGGCTTGCCTATGGCTACACCTTC CASSLQGLAYGYTF
TRBD1 NA TRBJ1-4 TRBV19 TGTGCCAGTAGTACCGCCGGGACAGATAGAACTAATGAAAAACTGTTTTTT CASSTAGTDRTNEKLFF
NA NA TRBJ2-1 TRBV10-3 TGTGCCATTAGCCGCCTGGCGTGGGATGAGCAGTTCTTC CAISRLAWDEQFF
NA NA TRBJ2-1 TRBV27 TGTGCCAGCGCCGCCCCAGGACTAACCTACAATGAGCAGTTCTTC CASAAPGLTYNEQFF
NA once TRBJ1-2 TRBV29-1 TGCAGCGCTGCGGACAGCCCGTCCACTGGCTACACCTTC CSAADSPSTGYTF
TRBD1 NA TRBJ2-1 TRBV30 TGTGCCTGGAGCCCGGACTGGGACAGGGGGGGGAATGAGCAGTTCTTC CAWSPDWDRGGNEQFF
NA NA TRBJ2-7 TRBV28 TGTGCCAGCAGTGGGGGTGGAGGGGACGACGAGCAGTACTTC CASSGGGGDDEQYF
NA NA TRBJ1-1 TRBV30 TGTGCCTGGAGTGTCGGAGTCGGATTGAACACTGAAGCTTTCTTT CAWSVGVGLNTEAFF
NA once TRBJ2-1 TRBV19 TGTGCCAGTAGTGGGTGGCTGGGGCCAAGCTCCTACAATGAGCAGTTCTTC CASSGWLGPSSYNEQFF
NA NA TRBJ1-1 TRBV5-1 TGCGCCAGCAGCTCCCCTGAGGGGCAGCGCTTAGCTTTCTTT CASSSPEGQRLAFF
NA NA TRBJ2-1 TRBV6-1 TGTGCCAGCAGTGGGAGTCTGCCGCCGGGGTTCAATGAGCAGTTCTTC CASSGSLPPGFNEQFF
TRBD1 NA TRBJ2-1 TRBV30 TGTGCCTGGAGTGTAGACAGGGGATTTGAGCAGTTCTTC CAWSVDRGFEQFF
NA NA TRBJ1-2 TRBV28 TGTGCCAGCAGTTTGGTGGGAGGGGCTAACTATGGCTACACCTTC CASSLVGGANYGYTF
TRBD1 NA TRBJ2-1 TRBV4-3 TGCGCCAGCAGTGCCGGGACAGCGCTTTACAATGAGCAGTTCTTC CASSAGTALYNEQFF
NA NA TRBJ1-2 TRBV14 TGTGCCAGCAGGGATTCTGACATTAACTATGGCTACACCTTC CASRDSDINYGYTF
NA NA TRBJ2-4 TRBV30 TGTGCCTGGAGTGTGGGCACAGGGTGGGCCAAAAACATTCAGTACTTC CAWSVGTGWAKNIQYF
TRBD1 NA TRBJ2-5 TRBV9 TGTGCCAGCAGCGTTACAGGGGCAGCCAAATCGCCCCAGTACTTC CASSVTGAAKSPQYF